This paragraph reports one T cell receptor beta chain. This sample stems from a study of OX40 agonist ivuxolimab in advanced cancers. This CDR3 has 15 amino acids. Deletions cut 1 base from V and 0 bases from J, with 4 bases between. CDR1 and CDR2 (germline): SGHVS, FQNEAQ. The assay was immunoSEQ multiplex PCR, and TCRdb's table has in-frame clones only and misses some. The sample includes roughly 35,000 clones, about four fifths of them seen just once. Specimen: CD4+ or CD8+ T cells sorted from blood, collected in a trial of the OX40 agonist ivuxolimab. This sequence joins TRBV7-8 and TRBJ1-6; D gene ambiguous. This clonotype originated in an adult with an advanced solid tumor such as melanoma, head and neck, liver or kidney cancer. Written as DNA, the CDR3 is TGTGCCAGCAGCTTAGGGAGCTCCTATAATTCACCCCTCCACTTT. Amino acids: CASSLGSSYNSPLHF.